This entry concerns a single TCR beta chain. Its antigen is unknown. Base qualities are not provided; no much larger clone lies one nucleotide away. The data originate from a study of blood T cells in healthy people across ages (dated by TCRdb to the mid-2010s). Broadly, across the study: Template switching captured roughly one uniquely barcoded TCR beta cDNA molecule per two T cells in model experiments. The study measured age-related changes in TCR beta repertoire diversity using deep sequencing normalized with unique cDNA molecular identifiers. The donors were divided into four age groups: young (average around 15 years), middle-aged (about 39), aged (about 60) and long-lived (roughly 82). The study analyzed two additional independent replicas of 1 million unique cDNA reads from the same blood draw for two donors, one aged 18 to 30 and one aged 80 or older.

Libraries came from 5' RACE. Data came from an Illumina HiSeq 2500. The second PCR ran for roughly 7 to 11 cycles and used a J-beta primer mix along with a sample-barcoded 5' primer. A template-switch 5' adaptor carrying 12 random nucleotides introduced a unique molecular identifier onto each TCR beta cDNA molecule. Each sample yielded at least 3 million CDR3-containing paired-end reads. All of the RNA was converted into first-strand cDNA using the Mint cDNA synthesis kit, with a TRBC-specific oligonucleotide serving as the primer. Following uracil-DNA glycosylase treatment, all cDNA underwent a first 18-cycle PCR with the universal primers M1SS and BC2_uni_R. As for how the authors treated the data: For normalization, 1 million high-quality reads were randomly selected from each sample, with every read carrying a distinct molecular identifier. Instead of being binned into consensus sequences, reads that shared molecular identifiers were thrown out. MiTCR, set to a Q25 quality threshold and the strictest error-elimination algorithm, was used for CDR3 identification, clonotype clustering and error correction. A nonparametric unseen species model with Euler transformation was used to estimate lower-bound total TCR beta diversity. TCRdb applied fastp at Q25 and MiXCR to the public reads, then kept only in-frame beta chains. Identical CDR3 proteins give one entry, which carries the most common genes and DNA. What appears here as the V and J calls and clone size reflects TCRdb's work, not the paper's. A total of approximately 780,000 distinct CDR3 sequences appear in this sample, around 25% of them only once. The ten biggest clones cover around 2.9% of the sample.

The CDR3 numbers 13 residues from cysteine through phenylalanine. Solely the CDR3 DNA is kept, with 39 bases framed from the first base. The germline V gene sets CDR1 to KGHDR and CDR2 to SFDVKD. A distance of 5 bases separates the germline ends of V and J, which lose 2 bases and 3 bases respectively. Systemically healthy Caucasian individuals from Russia, roughly 40 in total and aged roughly 6 to 95 years, were included as donors. Around 9.8 milliliters of peripheral blood were collected from each donor into EDTA-treated Vacutainer tubes. Ficoll-Paque density-gradient centrifugation was used to isolate PBMCs, with at least 7 million obtained per sample. Trizol reagent was used to extract total RNA from the PBMCs, yielding at least 6 micrograms per sample. For every donor, an aliquot of PBMCs went through flow cytometry to measure the percentages of naive CD45RAhigh/CD27high T cells. General findings and caveats noted by the study authors: Observed TCR beta diversity per million T cells fell roughly linearly with age, and a significant reduction was already apparent by age roughly 40. Compared with the aged group, the long-lived group had more naive CD4+ T cells, fewer expanded clones and increased TCR diversity, suggesting age selection. Observed TCR beta diversity correlated strongly with the percentage of naive T cells measured by flow cytometry. Because donor CMV infection status was unknown, age-related changes in expanded clonotypes were potentially confounded. Estimates of total diversity based on one million sequenced T cells were considered lower bounds and underestimates. Bulk unsorted PBMC profiling prevented conclusive comparison of naive and antigen-experienced compartments.

A further study also used this sample, focusing on T cells of mothers and their children. As noted in the second study: Nine systemically healthy Caucasian individuals, comprising three mothers and their six children, were included as donors. cDNA synthesis used all of the extracted RNA, with around 1.4 ug of RNA in each 15 ul reaction. In the second PCR, sample barcodes and 2-4 random nucleotides were introduced via the M1S primer. Over 8 million TCR beta CDR3 reads came from each mother, compared with around 3 million reads from each child. TCR recombination output is similarly shaped by thymic selection in related and unrelated pairs, with a minor effect exerted by inherited differences. Normalized repertoire overlap was always slightly but never significantly higher in related than unrelated mother-child pairs. No persistent microchimeric T cell clones were found, with a detection sensitivity of 85 to 100 clones per million clonotypes. In the study, deep NGS was used to compare the TCR beta repertoires of mothers and children, and features distinguishing related mother-child pairs from unrelated individuals were sought. The mean age was roughly 44 +/- 4 years for the mothers and approximately 11 +/- 4 years for the children. Libraries were sequenced on Illumina HiSeq 2000 with 100+100 nt paired-end reads after adapter ligation with NEBNext reagents. To avoid cross-contamination, the mother libraries and the child libraries were prepared a month apart and sequenced in separate runs. For each donor, somewhere between about 450,000 and 2,100,000 distinct TCR beta clonotypes were identified. Naive TCR beta clonotypes were estimated from low-frequency clonotypes matched to each donor's FACS-determined naive share, without sorting.

This clonotype was obtained from a boy aged 5-17 years in good health. Sequences were obtained from blood. The receptor chain draws on TRBV24-1 and TRBJ2-3; the D gene cannot be named for sure. The CDR3 region has the sequence CATSDYWTDTQYF. The sequence in DNA is TGTGCCACCAGTGATTACTGGACAGATACGCAGTATTTT.